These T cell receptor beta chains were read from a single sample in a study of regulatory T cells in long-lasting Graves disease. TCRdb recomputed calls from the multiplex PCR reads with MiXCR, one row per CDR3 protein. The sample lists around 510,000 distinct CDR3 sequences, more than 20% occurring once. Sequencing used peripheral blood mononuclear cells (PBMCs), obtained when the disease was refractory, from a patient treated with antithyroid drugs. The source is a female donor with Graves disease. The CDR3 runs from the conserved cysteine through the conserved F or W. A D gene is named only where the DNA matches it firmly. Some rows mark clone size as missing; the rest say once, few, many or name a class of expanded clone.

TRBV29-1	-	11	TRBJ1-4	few	CSVARGEKLFF	TGCAGCGTCGCGAGAGGGGAAAAACTGTTTTTT
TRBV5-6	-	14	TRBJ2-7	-	CASSLGGGVYEQYF	TGTGCCAGCAGCTTGGGGGGTGGGGTCTACGAGCAGTACTTC
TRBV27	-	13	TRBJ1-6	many	CASSLDPNSPLHF	TGTGCCAGCAGTTTGGACCCCAATTCACCCCTCCACTTT
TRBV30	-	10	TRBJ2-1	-	CACEGGEQFF	TGTGCCTGCGAGGGAGGTGAGCAGTTCTTC
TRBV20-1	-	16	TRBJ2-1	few	CSARGQEGRNYNEQFF	TGCAGTGCTAGAGGGCAAGAGGGGCGGAATTACAATGAGCAGTTCTTC
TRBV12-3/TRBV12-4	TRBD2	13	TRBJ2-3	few	CASRVVGGDTQYF	TGTGCCAGCCGAGTAGTGGGGGGGGATACGCAGTATTTT
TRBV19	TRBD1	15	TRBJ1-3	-	CASSMGRGPGNTIYF	TGTGCCAGTAGTATGGGGAGGGGGCCTGGAAACACCATATATTTT
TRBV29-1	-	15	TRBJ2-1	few	CSVEVVDNSYNEQFF	TGCAGCGTTGAAGTAGTGGACAACTCCTACAATGAGCAGTTCTTC
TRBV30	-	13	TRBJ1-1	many	CAWRAAMNTEAFF	TGTGCCTGGCGGGCCGCCATGAACACTGAAGCTTTCTTT
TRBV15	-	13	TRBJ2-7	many	CATSIYHSYEQYF	TGTGCCACCAGCATCTACCACTCCTACGAGCAGTACTTC
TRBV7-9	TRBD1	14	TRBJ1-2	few	CASSESVDRDGYTF	TGTGCCAGCAGCGAGAGTGTTGACAGGGATGGCTACACCTTC
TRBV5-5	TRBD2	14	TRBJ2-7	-	CASSTPRTSNEQYF	TGTGCCAGCAGTACACCAAGGACTAGCAACGAGCAGTACTTC
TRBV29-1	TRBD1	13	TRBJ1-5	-	CSVAEDRVQPQHF	TGCAGCGTCGCCGAGGACAGGGTTCAGCCCCAGCATTTT
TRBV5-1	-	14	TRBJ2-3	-	CASSLYPAGDTQYF	TGCGCCAGCAGCTTGTACCCGGCGGGAGATACGCAGTATTTT
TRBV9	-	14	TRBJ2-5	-	CASSGRDSRETQYF	TGTGCCAGCAGCGGCCGGGACTCCCGGGAGACCCAGTACTTC
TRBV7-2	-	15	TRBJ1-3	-	CASSQVQLSGNTIYF	TGTGCCAGCAGCCAAGTACAGCTCTCTGGAAACACCATATATTTT
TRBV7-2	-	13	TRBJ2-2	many	CASSFWQAGELFF	TGTGCCAGCAGCTTTTGGCAGGCCGGGGAGCTGTTTTTT
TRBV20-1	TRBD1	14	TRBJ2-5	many	CSASRDRGVETQYF	TGCAGTGCTAGCCGGGACAGGGGGGTAGAGACCCAGTACTTC
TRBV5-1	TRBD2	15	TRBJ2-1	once	CASSPGLAGANEQFF	TGCGCCAGCAGCCCGGGGCTAGCGGGAGCAAATGAGCAGTTCTTC
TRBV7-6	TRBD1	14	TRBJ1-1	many	CASSSDRGNTEAFF	TGTGCCAGCAGCTCAGACAGGGGGAACACTGAAGCTTTCTTT
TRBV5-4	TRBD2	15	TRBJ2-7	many	CASTPGTSGSYEQYF	TGTGCCAGCACCCCCGGGACTAGCGGGAGCTACGAGCAGTACTTC
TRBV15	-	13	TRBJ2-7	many	CATSRGAPYEQYF	TGTGCCACCAGCAGAGGCGCACCCTACGAGCAGTACTTC
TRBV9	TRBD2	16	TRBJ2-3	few	CASSARLAGGRDTQYF	TGTGCCAGCAGCGCCCGACTAGCGGGAGGGCGAGATACGCAGTATTTT
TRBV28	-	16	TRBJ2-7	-	CASSLLFGAGGREQYF	TGTGCCAGCAGTTTACTCTTCGGGGCAGGGGGGCGGGAGCAGTACTTC
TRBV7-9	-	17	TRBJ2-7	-	CASSPPGGSAWLIQQYF	TGTGCCAGCAGCCCGCCTGGGGGCAGCGCGTGGTTAATTCAGCAGTACTTC
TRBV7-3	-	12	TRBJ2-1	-	CASSGEPNEQFF	TGTGCCAGCAGCGGTGAACCTAATGAGCAGTTCTTC
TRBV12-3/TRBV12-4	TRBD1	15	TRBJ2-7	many	CASSEGQGRSYEQYF	TGTGCCAGCAGCGAGGGACAGGGGCGATCCTACGAGCAGTACTTC
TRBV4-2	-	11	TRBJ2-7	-	CASSQGYKQYF	TGTGCCAGCAGCCAAGGATATAAGCAGTACTTC
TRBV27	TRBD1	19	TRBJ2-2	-	CASSPTTVTGGSNTGELFF	TGTGCCAGCAGTCCTACAACGGTGACAGGGGGAAGTAACACCGGGGAGCTGTTTTTT
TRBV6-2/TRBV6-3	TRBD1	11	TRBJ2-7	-	CASIQGVEQYF	TGTGCCAGCATCCAGGGGGTCGAGCAGTACTTC
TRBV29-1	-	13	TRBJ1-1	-	CSVDVEMNTEAFF	TGCAGCGTTGATGTAGAGATGAACACTGAAGCTTTCTTT
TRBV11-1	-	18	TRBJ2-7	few	CASSLGDLKYQSSYEQYF	TGTGCCAGCAGCTTAGGGGACTTAAAATATCAGAGCTCCTACGAGCAGTACTTC
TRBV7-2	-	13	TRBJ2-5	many	CASSLGRSETQYF	TGTGCCAGCAGCTTAGGAAGGAGTGAGACCCAGTACTTC
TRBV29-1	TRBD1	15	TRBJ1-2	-	CSVDIGQGGDYGYTF	TGCAGCGTTGATATCGGACAGGGGGGAGACTATGGCTACACCTTC
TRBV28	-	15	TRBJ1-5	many	CASSPTSPGNQPQHF	TGTGCCAGCAGCCCGACGTCGCCTGGCAATCAGCCCCAGCATTTT
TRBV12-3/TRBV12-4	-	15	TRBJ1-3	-	CASSLGRVTGNTIYF	TGTGCCAGCAGTTTGGGCAGGGTAACTGGAAACACCATATATTTT
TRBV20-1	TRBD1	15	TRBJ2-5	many	CSARDLDRGGETQYF	TGCAGTGCTAGAGATCTTGACAGGGGTGGGGAGACCCAGTACTTC
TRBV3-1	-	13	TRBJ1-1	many	CASSQAGDTEAFF	TGTGCCAGCAGCCAAGCAGGGGACACTGAAGCTTTCTTT
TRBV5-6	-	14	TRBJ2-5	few	CASSMAGSQETQYF	TGTGCCAGCAGCATGGCAGGGTCCCAAGAGACCCAGTACTTC
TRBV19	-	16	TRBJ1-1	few	CASSIDALPRDTEAFF	TGTGCCAGTAGTATAGATGCCCTTCCGAGGGACACTGAAGCTTTCTTT
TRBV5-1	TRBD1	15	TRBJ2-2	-	CASRGQGAETGELFF	TGCGCCAGCAGGGGTCAGGGGGCCGAGACCGGGGAGCTGTTTTTT
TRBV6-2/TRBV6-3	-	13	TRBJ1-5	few	CASSYQLNQPQHF	TGTGCCAGCAGTTACCAGCTTAATCAGCCCCAGCATTTT
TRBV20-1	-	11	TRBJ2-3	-	CSASLLGGQYF	TGCAGTGCTAGCCTATTGGGGGGGCAGTATTTT
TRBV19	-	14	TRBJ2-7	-	CASSSRDGSEEQYF	TGTGCCAGTAGTTCACGGGACGGGTCTGAGGAGCAGTACTTC
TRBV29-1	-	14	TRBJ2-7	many	CSFTQGRSTYEQYF	TGCAGCTTTACCCAAGGGCGGAGCACCTACGAGCAGTACTTC